This TCR beta chain was sequenced during a study of T-cell memory formation after mild COVID-19. Whole-study context: Clusters of TCRs were largely donor specific. General study points: Still unconfirmed is whether the second-wave clones peaking on day 37 recognized SARS-CoV-2. Contracting clones from day 15 to 85 had balanced CD4/CD8; later expanders favoured CD4+.

Libraries for TCRalpha and TCRbeta carried sample barcodes and unique molecular identifiers via 5'RACE. TCRdb processed the 5' RACE reads anew with MiXCR; each CDR3 protein has one entry. The table shows tens of thousands of distinct CDR3 sequences, with roughly 7.4% occurring only once. Of note for this clonotype: The antigen is not known.

The CDR3 is made up of 15 amino acids. V was clipped by 0 bases and J by 10 bases, with 16 bases between them. Germline V CDR1 and CDR2: SEHNR, FQNEAQ (reference sequence). This clonotype was obtained from an adult woman who had mild COVID-19 (a few samples of this study predate the infection). Cell type and time point are not known. Material for sequencing was PBMCs or a T cell subset sorted from them (not recorded which). The chain carries TRBV7-9 and TRBJ2-1; a possible D gene is TRBD2 (5 bases). The DNA of the CDR3 is TGTGCCAGCAGCTTAGCACTATTAGCGAGACTAGAGCAGTTCTTC. Its protein is CASSLALLARLEQFF.